This T cell receptor (beta chain) was sequenced for a study of T cell responses to AZD1222 COVID-19 vaccine. Study-wide findings and caveats: Just 6 or 7 people given AZD1222 tested seropositive at baseline.

Trimming shortened V by 0 bases and J by 0 bases, and 20 bases separated the two germline ends. CDR3 length: 19 residues. Germline values: CDR1 SGHRS, CDR2 YFSETQ. A note on this clone: The target antigen is unknown.

Sequencing was performed with immunoSEQ multiplex PCR; in TCRdb, only in-frame clones are kept and a portion is missing. The repertoire holds 150,000 to 200,000 clones, approximately 90% seen once, with 25% to 30% in the top ten. V usage is TRBV5-1 and J usage is TRBJ2-3; maybe TRBD1 (8 bases). The sequence came from an adult who received the AZD1222 COVID-19 vaccine. Sequenced here: peripheral blood, sampled 28 days after the second AZD1222 dose. The CDR3 reads CASSLAGTGGLGSTDTQYF. Here the CDR3 DNA reads TGCGCCAGCAGCTTGGCCGGGACAGGAGGACTAGGTAGCACAGATACGCAGTATTTT.